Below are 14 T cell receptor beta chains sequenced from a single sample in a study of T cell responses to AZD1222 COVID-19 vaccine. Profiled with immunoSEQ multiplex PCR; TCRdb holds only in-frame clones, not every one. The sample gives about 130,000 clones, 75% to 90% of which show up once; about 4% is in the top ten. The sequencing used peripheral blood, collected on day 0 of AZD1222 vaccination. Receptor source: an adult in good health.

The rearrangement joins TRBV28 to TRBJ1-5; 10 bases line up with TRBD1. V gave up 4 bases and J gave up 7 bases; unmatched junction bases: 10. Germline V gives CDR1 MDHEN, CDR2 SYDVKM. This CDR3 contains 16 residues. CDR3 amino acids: CASSSLTGGGGQPQHF. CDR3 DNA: TGTGCCAGCAGTTCTCTGACAGGGGGCGGCGGGCAGCCCCAGCATTTT.

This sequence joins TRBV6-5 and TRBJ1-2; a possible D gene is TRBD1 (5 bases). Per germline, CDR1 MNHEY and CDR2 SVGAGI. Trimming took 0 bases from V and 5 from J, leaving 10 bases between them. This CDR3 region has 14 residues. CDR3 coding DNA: TGTGCCAGCAGTTACTCTGAAGGGGTATATGGCTACACCTTC. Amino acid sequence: CASSYSEGVYGYTF.

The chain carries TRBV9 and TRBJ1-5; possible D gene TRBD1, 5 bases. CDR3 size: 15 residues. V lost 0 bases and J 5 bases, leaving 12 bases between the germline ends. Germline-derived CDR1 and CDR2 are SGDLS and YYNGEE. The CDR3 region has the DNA TGTGCCAGCAGCGTAGGACAGCAAGGCGATCAGCCCCAGCATTTT. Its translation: CASSVGQQGDQPQHF.

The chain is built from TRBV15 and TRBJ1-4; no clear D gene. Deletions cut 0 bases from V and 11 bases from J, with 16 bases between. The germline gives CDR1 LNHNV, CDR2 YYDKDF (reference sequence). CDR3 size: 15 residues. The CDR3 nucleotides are TGTGCCACCAGCAGAGAAAGGGCAGCGTTGGGGAAACTGTTTTTT. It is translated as CATSRERAALGKLFF.

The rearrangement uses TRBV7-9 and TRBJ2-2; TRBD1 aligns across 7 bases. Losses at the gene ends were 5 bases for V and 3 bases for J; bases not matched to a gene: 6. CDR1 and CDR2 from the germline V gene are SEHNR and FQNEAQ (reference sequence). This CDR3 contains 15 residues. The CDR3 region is CASSPQGRDTGELFF. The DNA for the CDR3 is TGTGCCAGCAGCCCACAGGGGCGCGACACCGGGGAGCTGTTTTTT.

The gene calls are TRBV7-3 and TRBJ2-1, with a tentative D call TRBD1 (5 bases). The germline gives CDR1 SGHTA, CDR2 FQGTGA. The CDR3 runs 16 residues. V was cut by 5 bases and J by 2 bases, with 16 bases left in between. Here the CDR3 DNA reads TGTGCCAGCAGCCCGAGTAGGGGAAGGGCCTACAATGAGCAGTTCTTC. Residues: CASSPSRGRAYNEQFF.

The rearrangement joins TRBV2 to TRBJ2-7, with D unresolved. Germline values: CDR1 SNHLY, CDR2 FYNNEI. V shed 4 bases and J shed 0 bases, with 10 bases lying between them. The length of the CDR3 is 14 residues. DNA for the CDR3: TGTGCCAGCAGTGGTGTAACGAGCTCCTACGAGCAGTACTTC. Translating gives CASSGVTSSYEQYF.

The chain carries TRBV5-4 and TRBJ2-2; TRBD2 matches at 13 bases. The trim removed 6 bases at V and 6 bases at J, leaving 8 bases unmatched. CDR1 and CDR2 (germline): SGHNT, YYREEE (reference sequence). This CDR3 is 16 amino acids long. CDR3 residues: CASKRTSGGYAGELFF. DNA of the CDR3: TGTGCCAGCAAAAGGACTAGCGGGGGATATGCCGGGGAGCTGTTTTTT.

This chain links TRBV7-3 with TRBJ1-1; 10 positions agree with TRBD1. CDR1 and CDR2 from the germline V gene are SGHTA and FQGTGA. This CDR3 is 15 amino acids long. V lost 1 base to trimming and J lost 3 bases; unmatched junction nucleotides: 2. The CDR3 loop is CASSLRQGADTEAFF. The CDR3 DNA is TGTGCCAGCAGCTTAAGACAGGGGGCCGACACTGAAGCTTTCTTT.

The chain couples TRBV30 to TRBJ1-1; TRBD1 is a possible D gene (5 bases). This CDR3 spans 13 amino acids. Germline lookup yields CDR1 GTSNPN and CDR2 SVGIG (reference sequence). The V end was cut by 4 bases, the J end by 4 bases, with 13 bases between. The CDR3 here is CAWTKQAGTEAFF. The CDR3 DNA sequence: TGTGCCTGGACAAAACAGGCGGGCACTGAAGCTTTCTTT.

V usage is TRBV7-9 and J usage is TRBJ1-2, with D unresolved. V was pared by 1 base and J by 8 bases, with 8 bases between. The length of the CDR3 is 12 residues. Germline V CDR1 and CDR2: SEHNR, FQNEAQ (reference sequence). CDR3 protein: CASSLDDIGYTF. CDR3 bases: TGTGCCAGCAGCTTAGATGACATCGGCTACACCTTC.

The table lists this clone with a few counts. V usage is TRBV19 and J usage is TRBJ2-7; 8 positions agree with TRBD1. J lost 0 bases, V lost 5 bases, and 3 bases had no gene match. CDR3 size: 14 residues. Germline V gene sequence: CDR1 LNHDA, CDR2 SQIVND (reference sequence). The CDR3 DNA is TGTGCCAGTAGTGAGGGACAGGTCTCCTACGAGCAGTACTTC. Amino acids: CASSEGQVSYEQYF. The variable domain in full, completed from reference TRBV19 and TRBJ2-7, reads DGGITQSPKYLFRKEGQNVTLSCEQNLNHDAMYWYRQDPGQGLRLIYYSQIVNDFQKGDIAEGYSVSREKKESFPLTVTSAQKNPTAFYLCASSEGQVSYEQYFGPGTRLTVT.

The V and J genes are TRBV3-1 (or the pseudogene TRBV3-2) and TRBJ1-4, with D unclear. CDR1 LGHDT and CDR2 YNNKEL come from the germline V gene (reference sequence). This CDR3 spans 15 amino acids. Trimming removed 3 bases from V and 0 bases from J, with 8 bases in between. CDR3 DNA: TGTGCCAGCAGCCATAAGTCTGCAACTAATGAAAAACTGTTTTTT. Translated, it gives CASSHKSATNEKLFF.

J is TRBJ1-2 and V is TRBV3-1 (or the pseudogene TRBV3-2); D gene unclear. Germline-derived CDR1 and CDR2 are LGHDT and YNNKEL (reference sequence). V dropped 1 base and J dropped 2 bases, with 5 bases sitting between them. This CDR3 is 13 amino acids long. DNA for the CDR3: TGTGCCAGCAGCCAAGCGACAAACTATGGCTACACCTTC. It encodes CASSQATNYGYTF.